This T cell receptor (beta chain) was recorded in a study of OX40 agonist ivuxolimab in advanced cancers. Looking at the study overall: Partial responses occurred in Three dose-escalation patients, one with hepatocellular carcinoma and two with cutaneous melanoma.

Note on this clone: Its matching antigen is unknown.

Whole-study findings and limits: Averaging showed that CD8+ T cells had more expanded clones than CD4+ did.

The repertoire was sequenced with immunoSEQ multiplex PCR; TCRdb's copy has only in-frame clones and lacks some. The sample shows around 60,000 clones, about 90% of them seen only once. V gave up 1 base and J gave up 7 bases, with 7 bases separating them. The CDR3 has 12 amino acids. Germline V gives CDR1 SEHNR, CDR2 FQNEAQ (reference sequence). Baseline was the first blood sampling point, followed by cycle 4 day 1 and cycle 7 day 1. The sequenced sample was CD4+ or CD8+ T cells sorted from blood, obtained in a trial of the OX40 agonist ivuxolimab. The TCR sequence derives from an adult with an advanced solid tumor such as melanoma, head and neck, liver or kidney cancer. V usage is TRBV7-9 and J usage is TRBJ1-2, with D maybe TRBD1 (5 bases). The CDR3 protein is CASSLEGTGYTF. In nucleotides, the CDR3 is TGTGCCAGCAGCTTAGAGGGGACTGGCTACACCTTC.